This TCR beta chain derives from a study of beta chain features in type 1 diabetes. Study findings and constraints: TCRB rearrangement may or may not be influenced by HLA type; here this remained unresolved. Moderate but significant shortening of TCRB CDR3s was recorded in all four CD4+ subsets from Type 1 diabetes patients. Equally in patients and controls, PCR might preferentially amplify shorter templates. VDJ junctions from patients with type 1 diabetes contained fewer insertions and more deletions.

Germline CDR1 is SGHTA and CDR2 is FQGNSA. This CDR3 has 14 residues. The ends lost 5 bases at V and 5 bases at J; junction bases unmatched: 6. Sorted cells reached over 95% purity in every population. A note on this clone: Its specificity is unknown.

Expressed TCRB transcripts were sequenced because the entire RNA isolate underwent reverse transcription. Clones were read by immunoSEQ multiplex PCR, and TCRdb kept only the in-frame ones, dropping some. The table lists approximately 150,000 clones, around 9% of them singletons. The specimen was central memory CD4+ T cells from blood. V and J are TRBV7-2 and TRBJ1-5; 7 bases map to TRBD1. The source is a man under 40 with type 1 diabetes. The CDR3 is CASSVQGKDQPQHF. CDR3 DNA: TGTGCCAGCAGCGTACAGGGGAAGGATCAGCCCCAGCATTTT.